These 27 T cell receptor beta chains share one sample of origin, sequenced in a study of T cells in localized non-small cell lung cancer. Using immunoSEQ multiplex PCR, the repertoire was profiled, and TCRdb retains in-frame clones only, with some absent. Of about 31,000 clones in the sample, 94% were seen once. Here the sequenced sample was peripheral blood, taken before any cancer treatment. These receptors were collected from a woman aged 40-69 years with stage I lung adenocarcinoma.

The chain carries TRBV5-1 and TRBJ2-2; tentatively, D is TRBD2 (6 bases). V gave up 3 bases and J gave up 6 bases, with 12 bases separating them. The CDR3 covers 14 residues. Looked up from germline, CDR1 is SGHRS and CDR2 is YFSETQ. The CDR3 reads CASSWDFAPGELFF. CDR3 nucleotides: TGCGCCAGCAGCTGGGACTTCGCGCCCGGGGAGCTGTTTTTT.

This chain connects TRBV11-2 to TRBJ2-4, with D possibly matching TRBD1 (5 bases). V was cut by 5 bases and J by 0 bases, with 14 bases left in between. The germline CDR1 and CDR2 sequences are SGHAT and FQNNGV. The CDR3 is made up of 16 amino acids. This chain's CDR3 is CASSLGQLLAKNIQYF. CDR3 in DNA: TGTGCCAGCAGCCTGGGGCAGCTACTAGCCAAAAACATTCAGTACTTC.

The chain has TRBV6-5 and TRBJ1-2, with D perhaps matching TRBD1 (6 bases). This CDR3 comprises 14 residues. The V and J ends lost 2 bases and 4 bases respectively, with 11 bases between them. Per the germline V gene, CDR1 is MNHEY and CDR2 is SVGAGI. CDR3 residues: CASSYDAGVYGYTF. The CDR3 nucleotides are TGTGCCAGCAGTTACGATGCAGGGGTCTATGGCTACACCTTC.

The chain recombines TRBV21-1 with TRBJ2-1. TRBV21-1 is flagged as a pseudogene. The CDR3 spans 17 residues. The CDR3 region is CASSKGRASNSYNEQFF. The CDR3 nucleotides read TGTGCCAGCAGCAAAGGAAGGGCGTCCAACTCCTACAATGAGCAGTTCTTC.

This clone was detected a few times. V gene TRBV18 combines with J gene TRBJ1-3; D gene ambiguous. Germline V gene lookup returns CDR1 KGHSH and CDR2 LQKENI. The CDR3 is made up of 15 amino acids. Between the trimmed V and J ends, which lost 3 bases and 2 bases, there was a span of 11 bases. This CDR3 reads CASSPVTNTGNTIYF. The DNA of the CDR3 is TGTGCCAGCTCACCCGTTACAAACACTGGAAACACCATATATTTT. The full variable domain, in which reference TRBV18 and TRBJ1-3 provide the parts outside the CDR3, is NAGVMQNPRHLVRRRGQEARLRCSPMKGHSHVYWYRQLPEEGLKFMVYLQKENIIDESGMPKERFSAEFPKEGPSILRIQQVVRGDSAAYFCASSPVTNTGNTIYFGEGSWLTVV.

This chain links TRBV11-3 with TRBJ2-3; the D gene is possibly TRBD1 (6 bases). Germline CDR1 SGHNT, CDR2 YENEEA. V dropped 1 base and J dropped 1 base, with 9 bases sitting between them. The CDR3 totals 15 residues. As DNA, the CDR3 is TGTGCCAGCAGCTTAGTGGGGGCGCGCACAGATACGCAGTATTTT. Amino acids: CASSLVGARTDTQYF.

The genes are TRBV28 and TRBJ1-2, with 7 nucleotides matching TRBD1. Germline V gene data show CDR1 as MDHEN and CDR2 as SYDVKM. The CDR3 covers 17 residues. V lost 6 bases and J lost 1; bases outside the gene matches: 14. CDR3 in DNA: TGTGCCAGCAGCCTATCCCCCTCCGGGACAGTTAACTATGGCTACACCTTC. This sequence encodes CASSLSPSGTVNYGYTF.

The CDR3 DNA reads TGTGCCAGCACCCGGAGCTTATTTAGGGGGGCCCACACAGATACGCAGTATTTT. Translated: CASTRSLFRGAHTDTQYF. The chain employs TRBV28 and TRBJ2-3; tentatively, D is TRBD1 or TRBD2 (6 bases each). Trimming stripped 7 bases from V and 2 bases from J, with 25 bases between. CDR1 MDHEN and CDR2 SYDVKM come from the germline V gene. CDR3 length: 18 residues.

This rearrangement joins TRBV19 to TRBJ2-1, with 16 bases matching TRBD2. CDR1 is LNHDA and CDR2 is SQIVND in the germline V gene (reference sequence). CDR3 length equals 16 residues. The CDR3 DNA reads as TGTGCGAGTGCCCAGGGACTAGCGGGAGGGGGGGTGGAGCAGTTCTTC. As protein: CASAQGLAGGGVEQFF.

This clone was recorded once. Other DNA sequences in this sample translate to the same CDR3. The chain has TRBV11-2 and TRBJ2-3; D is uncertain. The ends were cut back, 3 bases at V and 3 bases at J, with 7 bases in the middle. This CDR3 contains 13 residues. The germline V gene encodes CDR1 SGHAT and CDR2 FQNNGV. The CDR3: CASSLAGTDTQYF. The CDR3 nucleotides are TGTGCCAGCAGCTTGGCAGGAACAGATACGCAGTATTTT.

This clone showed up just a few times. This chain uses TRBV25-1 with TRBJ1-2, with 8 bases identical to TRBD1. Germline trimming cut 5 bases from V and 8 bases from J; bases unmatched to any gene: 13. The germline gives CDR1 MGHDK, CDR2 SYGVNS. The CDR3 has 15 residues. CDR3 nucleotides: TGTGCCAGCAGTCAACCCTGGGAGACAGGGGCCGGCTACACCTTC. Its translation is CASSQPWETGAGYTF.

The chain employs TRBV5-1 and TRBJ2-5, with D possibly being TRBD2 (6 bases). Deletions cut 5 bases from V and 2 bases from J, with 16 bases between. This CDR3 region has 15 residues. Germline V gives CDR1 SGHRS, CDR2 YFSETQ. The CDR3 sequence is CASRLAFLSQETQYF. CDR3 nucleotide sequence: TGCGCCAGCAGACTAGCTTTTCTCAGTCAAGAGACCCAGTACTTC.

The chain employs TRBV14 and TRBJ2-5, with D maybe TRBD2 (5 bases). CDR1 and CDR2 from the germline V gene are SGHDN and FVKESK. V shed 5 bases and J shed 2 bases, with 12 bases lying between them. The CDR3 is 14 amino acids. CDR3 bases: TGTGCCAGCAGCGACCGGAGGTTACAAGAGACCCAGTACTTC. The encoded protein is CASSDRRLQETQYF.

This sequence joins TRBV5-4 and TRBJ1-2; D is perhaps TRBD1 (5 bases). Trimming left V 0 bases short and J 1 base short, with 7 bases between. CDR3 length: 14 amino acids. Germline V lookup: CDR1 SGHNT, CDR2 YYREEE (reference sequence). CDR3 loop: CASSLVQGNYGYTF. DNA of the CDR3: TGTGCCAGCAGCTTGGTGCAGGGTAACTATGGCTACACCTTC. The full variable domain, with the rest looked up from reference TRBV5-4 and TRBJ1-2, is ETGVTQSPTHLIKTRGQQVTLRCSSQSGHNTVSWYQQALGQGPQFIFQYYREEENGRGNFPPRFSGLQFPNYSSELNVNALELDDSALYLCASSLVQGNYGYTFGSGTRLTVV.

This clone has a single count. The genes are TRBV19 and TRBJ1-2; the D is unclear. This CDR3 is built from 13 residues. The germline V gene has CDR1 LNHDA and CDR2 SQIVND (reference sequence). V was pared by 4 bases and J by 1 base, with 7 bases between. CDR3 nucleotide sequence: TGTGCCAGTAGTACGTATGATAACTATGGCTACACCTTC. It specifies CASSTYDNYGYTF.

This chain links TRBV9 with TRBJ2-7; a possible D gene is TRBD1 (6 bases). Germline V lookup: CDR1 SGDLS, CDR2 YYNGEE. CDR3 length: 15 residues. Deletions cut 3 bases from V and 1 base from J, with 14 bases between. CDR3 residues: CASSARQDPSYEQYF. The CDR3 region has the DNA TGTGCCAGCAGCGCCCGACAGGACCCTTCCTACGAGCAGTACTTC.

The V and J genes are TRBV27 and TRBJ2-7, with D tentatively TRBD2 (6 bases). The CDR3 covers 16 residues. The V gene's germline CDR1 is MNHEY and CDR2 SMNVEV (reference sequence). V was shortened by 5 bases and J by 3 bases, with 20 bases between the two germline ends. In nucleotides, the CDR3 is TGTGCCAGCAGTCCAGCGGGTCCCAGTGGTTTCTACGAGCAGTACTTC. Translation gives CASSPAGPSGFYEQYF.

The genes are TRBV7-9 and TRBJ1-4; 9 bases fit TRBD1. This CDR3 spans 14 amino acids. Per germline, CDR1 SEHNR and CDR2 FQNEAQ (reference sequence). The trim removed 1 base at V and 7 bases at J, leaving 1 base unmatched. CDR3 in amino acids: CASSLGQGGEKLFF. For the CDR3, the DNA is TGTGCCAGCAGCTTAGGACAGGGGGGTGAAAAACTGTTTTTT.

CDR3 DNA: TGTGCCAGCAGTATCCGACCACGGAGGGCCTACGAGCAGTACTTC. As protein: CASSIRPRRAYEQYF. The V call is TRBV2, the J call TRBJ2-7, with D possibly being TRBD2 (6 bases). The CDR3 contains 15 residues. Between the trimmed V and J ends, which lost 5 bases and 2 bases, there was a span of 16 bases. Germline V CDR1 and CDR2: SNHLY, FYNNEI.

V gene TRBV9 combines with J gene TRBJ2-2; D gene ambiguous. Trimming stripped 0 bases from V and 4 bases from J, with 13 bases between. The CDR3 consists of 16 residues. CDR1 and CDR2 from the germline V gene are SGDLS and YYNGEE. The CDR3: CASSVAVGLATGELFF. The CDR3, as DNA: TGTGCCAGCAGCGTAGCTGTAGGTTTGGCCACCGGGGAGCTGTTTTTT.

This rearrangement joins TRBV6-1 to TRBJ1-1; 10 bases are shared with TRBD1. The ends lost 6 bases at V and 5 bases at J; junction bases unmatched: 3. This CDR3 region has 13 residues. The germline V gene encodes CDR1 MNHNS and CDR2 SASEGT. In DNA, the CDR3 is TGTGCCAGCAGGTGGGACAGGGGAACTGAAGCTTTCTTT. Translation gives CASRWDRGTEAFF.

The chain joins TRBV11-3 to TRBJ1-4, with D hard to call. Trimming removed 5 bases at V and 7 bases at J, with 17 bases between. Germline V gives CDR1 SGHNT, CDR2 YENEEA. CDR3 length equals 15 residues. The CDR3 DNA is TGTGCCAGCAGCCCAAGAGGCCCCGACGGTGAAAAACTGTTTTTT. It translates to CASSPRGPDGEKLFF.

The chain recombines TRBV10-3 with TRBJ1-3, with unresolved D. V shed 3 bases and J shed 5 bases, with 14 bases lying between them. Looked up from germline, CDR1 is ENHRY and CDR2 is SYGVKD. The CDR3 is 15 amino acids. The chain's CDR3 is CAISDPLTRRNTIYF. CDR3 coding DNA: TGTGCCATCAGTGACCCCCTCACCAGGCGAAACACCATATATTTT.

The chain recombines TRBV6-5 with TRBJ1-1; TRBD1 is a possible D gene (6 bases). Deletions cut 9 bases from V and 4 bases from J, with 18 bases between. The CDR3 has 14 amino acids. Germline CDR1 reads MNHEY; CDR2 reads SVGAGI. Written as DNA, the CDR3 is TGTGCCAGTGCTCTTCGTGGGGGGCTCACTGAAGCTTTCTTT. As protein: CASALRGGLTEAFF.

This chain uses TRBV6-5 with TRBJ1-2; no definite D call. Germline V gene lookup returns CDR1 MNHEY and CDR2 SVGAGI. The CDR3 is 14 amino acids. V was trimmed by 0 bases and J by 0 bases, leaving 5 bases between them. CDR3 loop: CASSYSLANYGYTF. The CDR3, as DNA: TGTGCCAGCAGTTACTCCCTAGCTAACTATGGCTACACCTTC.

CDR3 DNA sequence: TGTGCCAGCAGTTACACTAGCGGGAACTACGAGCAGTACTTC. This sequence encodes CASSYTSGNYEQYF. This chain links TRBV6-5 with TRBJ2-7; 10 nucleotides match TRBD2. The CDR3 runs to 14 residues. Losses at the gene ends were 2 bases for V and 3 bases for J; bases not matched to a gene: 1. From germline, CDR1 is MNHEY and CDR2 SVGAGI.

This chain links TRBV5-4 with TRBJ1-2; D is uncertain. The CDR3 has 13 amino acids. V gave up 0 bases and J gave up 4 bases, with 7 bases separating them. CDR1 and CDR2 from the germline V gene are SGHNT and YYREEE (reference sequence). CDR3 residues: CASSLVSGYGYTF. CDR3 DNA sequence: TGTGCCAGCAGCTTGGTTTCGGGCTATGGCTACACCTTC.